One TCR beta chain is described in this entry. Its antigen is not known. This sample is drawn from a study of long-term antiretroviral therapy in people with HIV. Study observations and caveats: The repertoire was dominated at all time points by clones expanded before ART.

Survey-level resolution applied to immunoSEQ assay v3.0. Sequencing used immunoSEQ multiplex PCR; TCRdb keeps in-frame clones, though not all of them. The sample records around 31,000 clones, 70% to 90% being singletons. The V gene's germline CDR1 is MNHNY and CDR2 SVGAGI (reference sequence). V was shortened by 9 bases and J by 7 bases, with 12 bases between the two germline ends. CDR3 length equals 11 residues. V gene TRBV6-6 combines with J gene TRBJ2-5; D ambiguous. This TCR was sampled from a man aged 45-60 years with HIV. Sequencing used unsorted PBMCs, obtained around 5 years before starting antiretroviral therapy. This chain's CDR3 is CASLIDRTQYF. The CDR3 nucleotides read TGTGCCAGTTTAATCGATCGGACCCAGTACTTC.